The rows below give T cell receptor beta chains drawn from one sample of a study of shared clonotypes between healthy human individuals. The repertoire was sequenced with immunoSEQ multiplex PCR; TCRdb's copy has only in-frame clones and lacks some. Of around 500,000 clones in the sample, around 80% were seen once. Sample: PBMCs. The receptors were sampled from a woman between 40 and 50 years old in good health. Some clones in this sample may be carry-over from other donors' samples. Each CDR3 is given with its conserved first and last residue. A D gene is named only where the DNA matches it firmly. Clone size is shown for a subset of rows, as once, few, many or a class of expanded clone.

TRBV7-2,.,TRBJ2-3,.,TGTGCCAGCAGGCGTCCGCCGTCTGATACGCAGTATTTT,CASRRPPSDTQYF
TRBV19,TRBD1,TRBJ2-7,.,TGTGCCAGTAGTATACGTATTGGGACAGCCGGGCAGTACTTC,CASSIRIGTAGQYF
TRBV7-9,.,TRBJ1-1,.,TGTGCCAGCAGCCCCCCCCGACGGGGCCCAAACACTGAAGCTTTCTTT,CASSPPRRGPNTEAFF
TRBV10-3,.,TRBJ2-7,few,TGTGCCACCGGCGACTCGCGTGGCTCCTACGAGCAGTACTTC,CATGDSRGSYEQYF
TRBV6-6,.,TRBJ2-2,.,TGTGCCAGCAGCCCCCGACCGTCCCACGGGGAGCTGTTTTTT,CASSPRPSHGELFF
TRBV7-2,.,TRBJ1-2,.,TGTGCCAGCAGGGGCGACTCCAACTATGGCTACACCTTC,CASRGDSNYGYTF
TRBV5-1,TRBD1,TRBJ2-1,.,TGCGCCAGCAGCCTAGACAGGGTCCCCAATGAGCAGTTCTTC,CASSLDRVPNEQFF
TRBV5-8,TRBD1,TRBJ1-5,.,TGTGCCAGCAGCCACGAACGCGGGACAGGGGGTGAGAAAAAGCCCCAGCATTTT,CASSHERGTGGEKKPQHF
TRBV13,.,TRBJ2-3,.,TGTGCCAGCAGCCCCACGGGAAGAGCCGGCACAGATACGCAGTATTTT,CASSPTGRAGTDTQYF
TRBV18,TRBD1,TRBJ2-2,.,TGTGCCAGCTCACGGGTACAGGGGGACACCGGGGAGCTGTTTTTT,CASSRVQGDTGELFF
TRBV5-4,TRBD1,TRBJ2-3,.,TGTGCCAGCAGCCCTGACCGACAGGGGGGCACAGATACGCAGTATTTT,CASSPDRQGGTDTQYF
TRBV18,.,TRBJ2-4,.,TGTGCCAGCTCACCGGCTAACAGCCTAGCCAAAAACATTCAGTACTTC,CASSPANSLAKNIQYF
TRBV5-5,TRBD1,TRBJ1-2,.,TGTGCCAGCAGCTCAAAACAGGGGTTTTACTATGGCTACACCTTC,CASSSKQGFYYGYTF
TRBV4-3,.,TRBJ1-1,once,TGCGCCAGCAGAGGGGGGACTGAAGCTTTCTTT,CASRGGTEAFF
TRBV13,.,TRBJ2-5,.,TGTGCCAGCAGCAAGATCCGGCAAGAGACCCAGTACTTC,CASSKIRQETQYF
TRBV25-1,TRBD2,TRBJ2-1,.,TGTGCCAGCAGTGAATCTAGCGGGAGCGGACGCTCCTACAATGAGCAGTTCTTC,CASSESSGSGRSYNEQFF
TRBV7-2,.,TRBJ1-4,many,TGTGCCAGCAGCTTTCTGCGCAATAATGAAAAACTGTTTTTT,CASSFLRNNEKLFF
TRBV21-1,.,TRBJ1-5,.,TGTGCCAGCAGCAACGATCAGCCCCAGCATTTT,CASSNDQPQHF
TRBV28,.,TRBJ1-2,.,TGTGCCAGCGGGACGGCAGGGCCCCTTTATGGCTACACCTTC,CASGTAGPLYGYTF
TRBV30,.,TRBJ2-2,.,TGTGCCTGGAGTGTCCACCTTGGGGCCGGGGAGCTGTTTTTT,CAWSVHLGAGELFF
TRBV6-5,TRBD1,TRBJ1-2,.,TGTGCCAGCAGTTCCAACAGGGGCTATGGCTACACCTTC,CASSSNRGYGYTF
TRBV9,.,TRBJ1-2,.,TGTGCCAGCAGCCCCCCCGGGGCCTATGGCTACACCTTC,CASSPPGAYGYTF
TRBV19,TRBD2,TRBJ2-2,.,TGTGCCAGTAGTATTGTAGCGGGAAGCACCGGGGAGCTGTTTTTT,CASSIVAGSTGELFF
TRBV7-2,TRBD1,TRBJ2-7,.,TGTGCCAGCAGCGGCGGGACAGGGTATACCTACGAGCAGTACTTC,CASSGGTGYTYEQYF
TRBV6-6,TRBD1,TRBJ2-1,.,TGTGCCAGCAGTTACTCCACAGGGACAGGTGTTTATGAGCAGTTCTTC,CASSYSTGTGVYEQFF
TRBV7-9,TRBD1,TRBJ2-3,.,TGTGCCAGCAGTTGGCGAGACAGGGGTCGGACAGATACGCAGTATTTT,CASSWRDRGRTDTQYF
TRBV27,.,TRBJ1-2,many,TGTGCCAGCAGGGGGGTGAGCCCAGGTGGCTACACCTTC,CASRGVSPGGYTF
TRBV7-6,TRBD1,TRBJ1-4,.,TGTGCCAGCAGCTCCAGAAGGGGCAGGGGGCGCGCAACTAATGAAAAACTGTTTTTT,CASSSRRGRGRATNEKLFF
TRBV30,.,TRBJ2-5,.,TGTGCCTGGAGTGTGGGATGGGGGAGGGAGACCCAGTACTTC,CAWSVGWGRETQYF
TRBV14,.,TRBJ1-2,few,TGTGCCAGCAGCCGCCAGGGCGGCTATGGCTACACCTTC,CASSRQGGYGYTF
TRBV30,.,TRBJ1-2,.,TGTGCCTGGAGTGTAGGGGTCGACTATGGCTACACCTTC,CAWSVGVDYGYTF
TRBV5-1,TRBD2,TRBJ2-5,.,TGCGCCAGCAGCTCCGGTGCTAGCGGGAGTGAGACCCAGTACTTC,CASSSGASGSETQYF
TRBV7-2,TRBD2,TRBJ2-3,many,TGTGCCAGCAGCTTAGTACTAGCGGGAAACACAGATACGCAGTATTTT,CASSLVLAGNTDTQYF
TRBV28,TRBD1,TRBJ2-1,.,TGTGCCAGCAGGACCGACAGGGCGGTCTACAATGAGCAGTTCTTC,CASRTDRAVYNEQFF
TRBV28,.,TRBJ2-6,.,TGTGCCAGCAGTTTAGTCGGGGGAAAGGGCTCTGGGGCCAACGTCCTGACTTTC,CASSLVGGKGSGANVLTF
TRBV11-1,.,TRBJ1-1,few,TGTGCCAGCAGCCCAAGGCAGGCCGTGAACACTGAAGCTTTCTTT,CASSPRQAVNTEAFF
TRBV7-9,.,TRBJ2-7,.,TGTGCCAGCATGAGGGAATTGTATGGAGAGCAGTACTTC,CASMRELYGEQYF
TRBV4-2,TRBD2,TRBJ2-3,.,TGTGCCAGCAGCCCGAGGACTAGCAGCACAGATACGCAGTATTTT,CASSPRTSSTDTQYF
TRBV7-3,.,TRBJ1-1,.,TGTGCCAGCAGCTTAAGTCCGGGAGGGTACACTGAAGCTTTCTTT,CASSLSPGGYTEAFF
TRBV7-2,.,TRBJ2-3,.,TGTGCCAGCAGCCTAGCCTTCACAGATACGCAGTATTTT,CASSLAFTDTQYF
TRBV18,TRBD1,TRBJ1-4,.,TGTGCCAGCTCACCAGGACAGGCGACTAATGAAAAACTGTTTTTT,CASSPGQATNEKLFF
TRBV5-1,TRBD1,TRBJ2-5,.,TGCGCCAGCAGCTGGACAGGGGGAGAGACCCAGTACTTC,CASSWTGGETQYF